This T cell receptor (beta chain) was obtained from a study of cytomegalovirus exposure and HLA in healthy donors. Study-level points and caveats: Association with HLA alleles at 0.05 false discovery rate was found for around 15,000 TCR beta sequences in a later analysis. Roughly uniform sequencing depth across donors was assumed, possibly incorrectly.

CDR1 and CDR2 (germline): SGHAT, FQNNGV. The length of the CDR3 is 14 residues. V gave up 1 base and J gave up 7 bases; unmatched junction bases: 1. On this clone: The antigen remains unidentified.

Primers: 60 Vbeta forward and 13 Jbeta reverse. Assay: immunoSEQ multiplex PCR; the TCRdb copy retains only in-frame clones and omits some. The data show around 180,000 clones, about 90% seen once. Donors had nominal health at sampling but likely had unrecorded immune exposures. The TCR sequence derives from a girl under three years old in good health and CMV-seronegative. Sequences were obtained from PBMCs. This rearrangement joins TRBV11-2 to TRBJ1-5; 10 nucleotides align to TRBD1. The CDR3 protein is CASSLGQGAQPQHF. The CDR3 DNA follows: TGTGCCAGCAGCTTAGGACAGGGGGCACAGCCCCAGCATTTT.